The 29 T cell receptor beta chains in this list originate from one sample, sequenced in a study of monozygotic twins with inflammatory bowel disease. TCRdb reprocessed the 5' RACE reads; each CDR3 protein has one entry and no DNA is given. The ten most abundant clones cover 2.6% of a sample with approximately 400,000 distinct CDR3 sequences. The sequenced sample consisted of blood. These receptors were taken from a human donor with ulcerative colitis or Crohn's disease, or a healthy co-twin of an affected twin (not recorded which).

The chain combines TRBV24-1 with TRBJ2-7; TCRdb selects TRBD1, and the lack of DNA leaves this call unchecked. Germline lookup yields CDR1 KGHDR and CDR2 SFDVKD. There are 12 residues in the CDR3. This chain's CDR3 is CATSDLGGEQYF.

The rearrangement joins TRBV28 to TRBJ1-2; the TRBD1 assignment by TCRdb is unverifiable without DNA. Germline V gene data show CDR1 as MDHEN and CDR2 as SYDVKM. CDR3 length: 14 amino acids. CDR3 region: CASSFKGAQYGYTF.

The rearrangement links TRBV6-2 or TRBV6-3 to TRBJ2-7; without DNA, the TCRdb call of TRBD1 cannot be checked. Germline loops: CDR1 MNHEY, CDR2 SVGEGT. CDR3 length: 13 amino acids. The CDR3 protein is CASSPGTGLSQYF.

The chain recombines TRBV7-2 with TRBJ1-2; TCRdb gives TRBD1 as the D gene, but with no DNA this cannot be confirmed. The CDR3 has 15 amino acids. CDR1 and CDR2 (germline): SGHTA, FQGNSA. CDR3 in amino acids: CASSLVRDTNYGYTF.

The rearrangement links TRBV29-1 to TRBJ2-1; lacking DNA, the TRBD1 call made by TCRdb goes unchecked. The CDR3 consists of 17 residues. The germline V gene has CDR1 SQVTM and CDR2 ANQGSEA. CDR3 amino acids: CSVEELGGPSSYNEQFF.

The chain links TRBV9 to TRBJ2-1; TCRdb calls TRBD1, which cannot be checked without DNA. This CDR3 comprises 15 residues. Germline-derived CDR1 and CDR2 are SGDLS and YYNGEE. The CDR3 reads CASSVDGQKINEQFF.

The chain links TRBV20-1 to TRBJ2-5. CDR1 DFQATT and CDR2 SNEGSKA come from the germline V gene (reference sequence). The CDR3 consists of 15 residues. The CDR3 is CSARDVTRYQETQYF.

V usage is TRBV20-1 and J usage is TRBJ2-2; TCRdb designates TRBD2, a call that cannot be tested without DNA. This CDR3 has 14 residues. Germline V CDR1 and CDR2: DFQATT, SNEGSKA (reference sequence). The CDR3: CSALKGLNTGELFF.

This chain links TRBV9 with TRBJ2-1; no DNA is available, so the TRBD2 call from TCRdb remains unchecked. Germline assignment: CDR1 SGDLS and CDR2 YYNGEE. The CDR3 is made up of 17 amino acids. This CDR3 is CASSPNLAGGPGNEQFF. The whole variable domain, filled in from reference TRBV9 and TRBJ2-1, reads DSGVTQTPKHLITATGQRVTLRCSPRSGDLSVYWYQQSLDQGLQFLIQYYNGEERAKGNILERFSAQQFPDLHSELNLSSLELGDSALYFCASSPNLAGGPGNEQFFGPGTRLTVL.

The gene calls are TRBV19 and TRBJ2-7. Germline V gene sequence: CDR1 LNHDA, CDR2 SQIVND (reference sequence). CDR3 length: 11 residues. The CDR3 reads CASSQVNEQYF.

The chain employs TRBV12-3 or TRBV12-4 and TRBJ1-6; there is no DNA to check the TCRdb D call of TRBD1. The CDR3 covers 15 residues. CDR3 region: CASSLGDRASSPLHF.

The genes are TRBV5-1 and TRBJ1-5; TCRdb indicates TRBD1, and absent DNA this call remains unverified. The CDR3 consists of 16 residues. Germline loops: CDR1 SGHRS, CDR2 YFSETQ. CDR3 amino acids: CASSPGQGASIQPQHF.

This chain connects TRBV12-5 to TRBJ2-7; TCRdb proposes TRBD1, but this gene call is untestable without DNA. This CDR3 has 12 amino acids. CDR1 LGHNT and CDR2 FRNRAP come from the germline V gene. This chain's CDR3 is CASGFADRGQYF.

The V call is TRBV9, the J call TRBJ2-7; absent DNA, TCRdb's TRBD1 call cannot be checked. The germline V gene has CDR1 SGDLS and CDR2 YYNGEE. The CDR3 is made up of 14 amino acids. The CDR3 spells CASSVGDRNYEQYF. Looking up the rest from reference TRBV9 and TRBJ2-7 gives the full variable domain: DSGVTQTPKHLITATGQRVTLRCSPRSGDLSVYWYQQSLDQGLQFLIQYYNGEERAKGNILERFSAQQFPDLHSELNLSSLELGDSALYFCASSVGDRNYEQYFGPGTRLTVT.

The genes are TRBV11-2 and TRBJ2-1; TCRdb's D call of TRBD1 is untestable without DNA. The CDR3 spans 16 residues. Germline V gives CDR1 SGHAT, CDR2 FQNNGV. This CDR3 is CASSLDASGGFNEQFF.

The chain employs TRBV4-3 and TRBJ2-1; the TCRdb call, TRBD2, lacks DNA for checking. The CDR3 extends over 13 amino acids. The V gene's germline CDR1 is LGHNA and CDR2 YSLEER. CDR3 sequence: CASSQDRASRQIF.

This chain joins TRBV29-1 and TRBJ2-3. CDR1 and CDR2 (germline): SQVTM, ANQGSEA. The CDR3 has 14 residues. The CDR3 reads CSTAYGDSTDTQYF.

The CDR3 sequence: CSAEDRGDETQYF. The J gene is TRBJ2-5, the V gene TRBV20-1; with no DNA, the TCRdb D assignment of TRBD1 cannot be verified. The CDR3 totals 13 residues. Looked up from germline, CDR1 is DFQATT and CDR2 is SNEGSKA (reference sequence).

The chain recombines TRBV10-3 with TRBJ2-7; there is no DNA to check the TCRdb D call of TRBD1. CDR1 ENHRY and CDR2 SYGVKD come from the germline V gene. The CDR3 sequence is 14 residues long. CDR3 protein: CAISETQASGEQYF.

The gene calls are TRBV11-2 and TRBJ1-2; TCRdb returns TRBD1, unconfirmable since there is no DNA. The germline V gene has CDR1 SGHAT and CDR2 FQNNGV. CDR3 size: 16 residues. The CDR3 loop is CASSPDRGDPFYGYTF.

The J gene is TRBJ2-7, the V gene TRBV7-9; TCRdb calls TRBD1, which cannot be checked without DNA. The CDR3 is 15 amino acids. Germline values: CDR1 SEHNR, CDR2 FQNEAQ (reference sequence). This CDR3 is CASSSRVWGTYEQYF.

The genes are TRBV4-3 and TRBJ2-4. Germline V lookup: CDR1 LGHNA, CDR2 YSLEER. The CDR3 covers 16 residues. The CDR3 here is CASSQDRVRPRNIQYF.

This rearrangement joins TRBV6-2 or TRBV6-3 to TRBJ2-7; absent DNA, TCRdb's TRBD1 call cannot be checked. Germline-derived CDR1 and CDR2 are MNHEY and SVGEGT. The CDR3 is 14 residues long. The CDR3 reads CASSYSGTEDEQYF.

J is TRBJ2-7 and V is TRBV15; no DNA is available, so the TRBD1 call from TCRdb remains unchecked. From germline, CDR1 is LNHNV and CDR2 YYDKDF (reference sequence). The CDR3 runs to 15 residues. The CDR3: CATSRDGAAPYEQYF.

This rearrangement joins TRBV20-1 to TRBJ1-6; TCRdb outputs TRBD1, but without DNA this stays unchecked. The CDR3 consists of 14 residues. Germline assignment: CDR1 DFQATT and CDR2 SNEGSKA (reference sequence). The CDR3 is CSASLGTVNSPLHF.

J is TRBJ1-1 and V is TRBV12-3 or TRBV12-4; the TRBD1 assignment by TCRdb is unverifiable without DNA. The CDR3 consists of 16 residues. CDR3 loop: CASSLLKGGGNTEAFF.

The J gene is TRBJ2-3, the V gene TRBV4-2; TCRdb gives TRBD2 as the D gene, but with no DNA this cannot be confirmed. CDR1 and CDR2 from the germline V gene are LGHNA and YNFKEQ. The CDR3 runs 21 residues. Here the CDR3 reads CASSRMGLAGGHPRGTDTQYF.

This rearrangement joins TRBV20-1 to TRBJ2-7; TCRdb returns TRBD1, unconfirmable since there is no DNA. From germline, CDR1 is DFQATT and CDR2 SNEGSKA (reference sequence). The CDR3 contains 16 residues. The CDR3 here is CSARSWGQGGAYEQYF.

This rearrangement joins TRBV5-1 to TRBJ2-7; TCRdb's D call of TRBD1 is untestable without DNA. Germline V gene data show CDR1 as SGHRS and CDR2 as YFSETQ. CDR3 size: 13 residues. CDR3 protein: CASSQDSHYEQYF. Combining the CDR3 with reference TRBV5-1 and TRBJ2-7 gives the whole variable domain KAGVTQTPRYLIKTRGQQVTLSCSPISGHRSVSWYQQTPGQGLQFLFEYFSETQRNKGNFPGRFSGRQFSNSRSEMNVSTLELGDSALYLCASSQDSHYEQYFGPGTRLTVT.